This T cell receptor beta chain appears in the sequencing data of a study of blood T cell repertoires in COVID-19. Study summary: Sites across the United States, Italy and Spain contributed samples from acute and convalescent COVID-19. PBMCs, B-cell-depleted T cells, or T cells provided the cDNA or gDNA that made up the material.

Trimming left V 7 bases short and J 7 bases short, with 17 bases between. The CDR3 length is 13 residues. Per germline, CDR1 SNHLY and CDR2 FYNNEI. This clone was seen more than once but under ten times. In the original workflow: Amplification of reference gene primers was used by the study to estimate nucleated cell counts. Profiled with immunoSEQ multiplex PCR; TCRdb holds only in-frame clones, not every one. V and J calls and clone size are given by that table; D and trimming were obtained from the DNA. Of about 210,000 clones in the sample, about 80% were seen once. Source material: peripheral blood. The genes are TRBV2 and TRBJ2-7; D may be TRBD2 (6 bases). This TCR came from a woman older than 75 with COVID-19, enrolled during active disease. The CDR3 DNA reads TGTGCCAGCACGGGGGATCTGATTTCGGAGCAGTACTTC. Translating gives CASTGDLISEQYF.